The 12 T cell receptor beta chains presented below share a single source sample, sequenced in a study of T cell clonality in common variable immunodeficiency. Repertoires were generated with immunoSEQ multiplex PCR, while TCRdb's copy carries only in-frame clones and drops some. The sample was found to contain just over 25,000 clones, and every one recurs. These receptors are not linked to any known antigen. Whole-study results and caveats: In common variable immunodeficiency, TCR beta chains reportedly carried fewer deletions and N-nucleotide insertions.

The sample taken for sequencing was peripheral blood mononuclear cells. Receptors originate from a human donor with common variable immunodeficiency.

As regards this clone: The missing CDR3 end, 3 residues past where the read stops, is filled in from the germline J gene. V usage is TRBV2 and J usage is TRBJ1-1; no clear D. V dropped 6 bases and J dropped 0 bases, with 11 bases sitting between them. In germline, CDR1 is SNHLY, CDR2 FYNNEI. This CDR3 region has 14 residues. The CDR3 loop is CASRAARLNTEAFF. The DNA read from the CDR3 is TGTGCCAGCAGGGCGGCGCGTCTGAACACTGAA.

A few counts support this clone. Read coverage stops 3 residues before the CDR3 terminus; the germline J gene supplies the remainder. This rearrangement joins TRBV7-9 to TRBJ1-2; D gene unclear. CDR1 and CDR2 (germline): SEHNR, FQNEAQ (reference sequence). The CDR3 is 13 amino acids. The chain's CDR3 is CASKDLSAIMYTF. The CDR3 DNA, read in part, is TGTGCCAGCAAAGACTTATCGGCGATAATG.

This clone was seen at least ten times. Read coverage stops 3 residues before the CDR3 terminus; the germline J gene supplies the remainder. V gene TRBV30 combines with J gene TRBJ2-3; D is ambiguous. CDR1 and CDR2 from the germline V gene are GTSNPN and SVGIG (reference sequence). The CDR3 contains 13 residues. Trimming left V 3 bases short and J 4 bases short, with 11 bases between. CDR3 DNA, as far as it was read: TGTGCCTGGAGCGAGAAGGCGGCAGATACG. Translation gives CAWSEKAADT. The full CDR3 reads CAWSEKAADTQYF.

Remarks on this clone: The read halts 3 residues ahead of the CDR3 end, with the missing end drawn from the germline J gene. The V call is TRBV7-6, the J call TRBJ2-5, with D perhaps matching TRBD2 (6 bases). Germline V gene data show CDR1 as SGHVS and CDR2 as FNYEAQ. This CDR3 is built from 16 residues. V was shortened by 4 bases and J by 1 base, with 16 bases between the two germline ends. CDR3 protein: CASSSSTSLGQETQYF. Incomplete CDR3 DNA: TGTGCCAGCAGCTCATCGACTAGTTTAGGCCAAGAGACC.

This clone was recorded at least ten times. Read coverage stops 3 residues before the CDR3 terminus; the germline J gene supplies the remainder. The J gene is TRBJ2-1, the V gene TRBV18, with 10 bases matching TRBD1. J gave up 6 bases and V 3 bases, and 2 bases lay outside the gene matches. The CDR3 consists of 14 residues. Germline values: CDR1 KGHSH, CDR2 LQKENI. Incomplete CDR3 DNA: TGTGCCAGCTCACCGACAGGGGGCGGCAATGAG. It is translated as CASSPTGGGNE. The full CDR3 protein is CASSPTGGGNEQFF.

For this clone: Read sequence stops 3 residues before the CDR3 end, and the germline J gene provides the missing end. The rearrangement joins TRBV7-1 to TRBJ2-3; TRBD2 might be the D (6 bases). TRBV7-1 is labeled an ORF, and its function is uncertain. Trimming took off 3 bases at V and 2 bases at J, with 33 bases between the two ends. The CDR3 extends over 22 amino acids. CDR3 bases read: TGTGCCAGCAGCTCCCCCACTTCTCCCGTTATAGCGGACGGGAGCACCACAGATACG. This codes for CASSSPTSPVIADGSTTDT. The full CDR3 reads CASSSPTSPVIADGSTTDTQYF.

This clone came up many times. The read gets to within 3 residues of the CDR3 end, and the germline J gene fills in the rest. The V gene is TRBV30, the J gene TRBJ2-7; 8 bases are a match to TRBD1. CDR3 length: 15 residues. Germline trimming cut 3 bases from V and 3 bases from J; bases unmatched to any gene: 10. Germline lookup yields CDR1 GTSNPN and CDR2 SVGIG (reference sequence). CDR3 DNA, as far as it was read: TGTGCCTGGAGATCTTACGGGACAGGTTTCTACGAG. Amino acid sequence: CAWRSYGTGFYE. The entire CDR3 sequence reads CAWRSYGTGFYEQYF.

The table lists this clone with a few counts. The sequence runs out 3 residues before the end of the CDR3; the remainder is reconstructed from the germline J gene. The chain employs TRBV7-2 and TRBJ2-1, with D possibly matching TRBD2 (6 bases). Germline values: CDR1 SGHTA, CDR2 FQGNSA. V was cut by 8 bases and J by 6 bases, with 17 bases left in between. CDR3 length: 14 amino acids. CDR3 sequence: CASSRTNLVNEQFF. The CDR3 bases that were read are TGTGCCAGCTCCAGGACTAATTTGGTCAATGAG.

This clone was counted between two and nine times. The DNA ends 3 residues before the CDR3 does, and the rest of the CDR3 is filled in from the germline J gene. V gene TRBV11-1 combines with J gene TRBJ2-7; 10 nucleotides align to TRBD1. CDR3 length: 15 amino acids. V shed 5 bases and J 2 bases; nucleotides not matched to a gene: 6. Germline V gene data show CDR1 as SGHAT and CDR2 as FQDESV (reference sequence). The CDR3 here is CASSQDRGYPYEQYF. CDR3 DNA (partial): TGTGCCAGCAGCCAGGACAGGGGGTACCCCTACGAG. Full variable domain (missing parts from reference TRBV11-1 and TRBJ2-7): EAEVAQSPRYKITEKSQAVAFWCDPISGHATLYWYRQILGQGPELLVQFQDESVVDDSQLPKDRFSAERLKGVDSTLKIQPAELGDSAMYLCASSQDRGYPYEQYFGPGTRLTVT.

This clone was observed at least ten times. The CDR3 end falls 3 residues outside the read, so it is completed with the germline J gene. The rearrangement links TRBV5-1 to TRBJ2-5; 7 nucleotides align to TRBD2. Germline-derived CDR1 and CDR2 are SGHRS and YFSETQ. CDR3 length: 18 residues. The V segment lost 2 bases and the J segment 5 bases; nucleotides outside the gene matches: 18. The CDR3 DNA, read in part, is TGCGCCAGCAGCTTTGGATCCAGCAGCGGGGCCGGCACGGAGACC. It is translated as CASSFGSSSGAGTET. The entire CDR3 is CASSFGSSSGAGTETQYF.

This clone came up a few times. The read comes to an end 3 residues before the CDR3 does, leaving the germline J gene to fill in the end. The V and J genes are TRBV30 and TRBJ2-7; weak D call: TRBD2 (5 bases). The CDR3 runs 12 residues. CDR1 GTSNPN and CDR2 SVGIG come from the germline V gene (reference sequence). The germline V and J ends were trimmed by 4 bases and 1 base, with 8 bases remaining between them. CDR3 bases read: TGTGCCTGGAAGGGCGGGTCCTACGAG. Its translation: CAWKGGSYE. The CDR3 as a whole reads CAWKGGSYEQYF.

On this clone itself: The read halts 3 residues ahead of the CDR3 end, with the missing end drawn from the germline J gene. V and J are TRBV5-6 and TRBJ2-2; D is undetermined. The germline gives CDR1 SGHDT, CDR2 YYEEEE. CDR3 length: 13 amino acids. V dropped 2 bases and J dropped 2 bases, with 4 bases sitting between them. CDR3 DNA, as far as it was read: TGTGCCAGCAGCTTACAAAACACCGGGGAG. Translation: CASSLQNTGE. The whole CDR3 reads CASSLQNTGELFF.